Listed below are T cell receptor beta chains from one sample, sequenced in a study of cytomegalovirus exposure and HLA in healthy donors. Libraries were prepared by immunoSEQ multiplex PCR; TCRdb keeps only in-frame clonotypes and omits some of them. The sample yields some 110,000 clones, around 89% seen once. The sequenced sample consisted of PBMCs. These receptors were taken from a man between 18 and 29 years old in good health and CMV-seronegative. Both conserved end residues are part of each CDR3. A D gene is named only where the DNA matches it firmly. Size values are once, few and many counts, or a class for expanded clones, and some rows have none.

D: NA; J: TRBJ2-5; size: NA; V: TRBV7-9; CDR3: CASSFQTGRGAETQYF; DNA: TGTGCCAGCAGCTTTCAGACCGGGAGAGGGGCCGAGACCCAGTACTTC
D: TRBD2; J: TRBJ2-1; size: NA; V: TRBV15; CDR3: CATRTTGGRYNEQFF; DNA: TGTGCCACCAGGACTACGGGCGGGAGGTACAATGAGCAGTTCTTC
D: NA; J: TRBJ2-2; size: NA; V: TRBV5-1; CDR3: CASSLAQSNTGELFF; DNA: TGCGCCAGCAGCTTGGCACAATCGAACACCGGGGAGCTGTTTTTT
D: TRBD1; J: TRBJ2-7; size: NA; V: TRBV28; CDR3: CASRTSGTAAYEQYF; DNA: TGTGCCAGCAGAACCTCCGGGACAGCCGCCTACGAGCAGTACTTC
D: NA; J: TRBJ2-7; size: NA; V: TRBV19; CDR3: CASTSASDSSYEQYF; DNA: TGTGCCAGTACCTCCGCTAGCGATAGCTCCTACGAGCAGTACTTC
D: NA; J: TRBJ1-5; size: NA; V: TRBV28; CDR3: CASSWEQENQPQHF; DNA: TGTGCCAGCAGTTGGGAACAGGAGAATCAGCCCCAGCATTTT
D: NA; J: TRBJ1-5; size: NA; V: TRBV9; CDR3: CASSAGQPNQPQHF; DNA: TGTGCCAGCAGCGCCGGACAGCCCAATCAGCCCCAGCATTTT
D: NA; J: TRBJ2-7; size: NA; V: TRBV6-6; CDR3: CASSRDPQGSPYEQYF; DNA: TGTGCCAGCAGTAGGGACCCACAGGGATCCCCCTACGAGCAGTACTTC
D: NA; J: TRBJ1-1; size: NA; V: TRBV9; CDR3: CASSAGPGGAGTEAFF; DNA: TGTGCCAGCAGCGCCGGGCCCGGAGGGGCTGGGACTGAAGCTTTCTTT
D: TRBD2; J: TRBJ2-7; size: NA; V: TRBV11-3; CDR3: CASSTGLAGDEQYF; DNA: TGTGCCAGCAGCACCGGACTAGCGGGGGACGAGCAGTACTTC
D: NA; J: TRBJ2-1; size: few; V: TRBV2; CDR3: CASPHLRGVSYEQFF; DNA: TGTGCCAGCCCCCACCTCAGGGGGGTGAGCTATGAGCAGTTCTTC
D: NA; J: TRBJ1-4; size: few; V: TRBV25-1; CDR3: CASSPFETRVLFF; DNA: TGTGCCAGCAGCCCCTTTGAGACGAGGGTACTGTTTTTT
D: TRBD1; J: TRBJ1-1; size: many; V: TRBV2; CDR3: CASSGTGDTEAFF; DNA: TGTGCCAGCAGTGGGACAGGGGACACTGAAGCTTTCTTT
D: NA; J: TRBJ2-2; size: NA; V: TRBV9; CDR3: CASQKGRLNTGELFF; DNA: TGTGCCAGCCAAAAAGGCAGGCTCAACACCGGGGAGCTGTTTTTT
D: NA; J: TRBJ1-3; size: NA; V: TRBV7-2; CDR3: CASSKDTRNTIYF; DNA: TGTGCCAGCAGCAAGGACACCCGAAACACCATATATTTT
D: NA; J: TRBJ2-3; size: NA; V: TRBV30; CDR3: CAWSPNAHSTDTQYF; DNA: TGTGCCTGGAGCCCAAATGCACATAGCACAGATACGCAGTATTTT
D: TRBD1; J: TRBJ1-5; size: NA; V: TRBV30; CDR3: CAWGQGISNQPQHF; DNA: TGTGCCTGGGGACAGGGAATTAGCAATCAGCCCCAGCATTTT
D: NA; J: TRBJ1-1; size: NA; V: TRBV19; CDR3: CASRLNTEAFF; DNA: TGTGCCTCGAGGTTAAACACTGAAGCTTTCTTT
D: NA; J: TRBJ2-2; size: NA; V: TRBV5-4; CDR3: CASSLSGDGELFF; DNA: TGTGCCAGCAGCTTGTCAGGGGACGGGGAGCTGTTTTTT
D: NA; J: TRBJ1-6; size: once; V: TRBV27; CDR3: CASRLDSQYSPLHF; DNA: TGTGCCAGCAGACTCGACAGCCAGTATTCACCCCTCCACTTT
D: TRBD1; J: TRBJ1-4; size: NA; V: TRBV7-8; CDR3: CASSFVGFLTGEEKLFF; DNA: TGTGCCAGCAGCTTCGTTGGATTTCTAACAGGGGAAGAAAAACTGTTTTTT
D: TRBD2; J: TRBJ2-3; size: NA; V: TRBV7-2; CDR3: CASSSTSLPTDTQYF; DNA: TGTGCCAGCAGCTCGACTAGCCTCCCCACAGATACGCAGTATTTT
D: TRBD1; J: TRBJ2-1; size: NA; V: TRBV6-1; CDR3: CASSLMGQFNEQFF; DNA: TGTGCCAGCAGTTTAATGGGACAGTTCAATGAGCAGTTCTTC
D: NA; J: TRBJ1-1; size: NA; V: TRBV2; CDR3: CASSLQVKAEAFF; DNA: TGTGCCAGCAGTTTACAGGTAAAGGCTGAAGCTTTCTTT
D: NA; J: TRBJ2-7; size: once; V: TRBV2; CDR3: CASSDNLATPTYEQYF; DNA: TGTGCCAGCAGTGATAATCTTGCTACGCCTACCTACGAGCAGTACTTC
D: NA; J: TRBJ1-1; size: NA; V: TRBV28; CDR3: CASSLWDIDEAFF; DNA: TGTGCCAGCAGTTTATGGGACATAGATGAAGCTTTCTTT
D: NA; J: TRBJ2-7; size: NA; V: TRBV6-5; CDR3: CASSPRGYSQYF; DNA: TGTGCCAGCAGTCCACGGGGGTACAGCCAGTACTTC
D: NA; J: TRBJ2-7; size: NA; V: TRBV28; CDR3: CASSLWASSYEQYF; DNA: TGTGCCAGCAGTTTATGGGCTAGTTCCTACGAGCAGTACTTC
D: TRBD2; J: TRBJ2-3; size: NA; V: TRBV7-9; CDR3: CASSPLRASGNTDTQYF; DNA: TGTGCCAGCAGCCCCCTCCGGGCTAGCGGAAACACAGATACGCAGTATTTT
D: NA; J: TRBJ2-3; size: NA; V: TRBV5-1; CDR3: CASSLVGDRSTDTQYF; DNA: TGCGCCAGCAGCTTGGTCGGGGATCGAAGCACAGATACGCAGTATTTT
D: NA; J: TRBJ1-1; size: NA; V: TRBV4-1; CDR3: CASSPIVDRVNTEAFF; DNA: TGCGCCAGCAGCCCGATAGTCGACCGGGTTAACACTGAAGCTTTCTTT
D: NA; J: TRBJ2-1; size: NA; V: TRBV16; CDR3: CASSPGSSSYNEQFF; DNA: TGTGCCAGCAGCCCAGGGTCCAGCTCCTACAATGAGCAGTTCTTC
D: TRBD1; J: TRBJ1-1; size: NA; V: TRBV28; CDR3: CASEGQGSLQAFF; DNA: TGTGCGAGCGAAGGACAGGGTAGTTTGCAGGCTTTCTTT
D: TRBD2; J: TRBJ2-2; size: NA; V: TRBV2; CDR3: CASSEISGTAGELFF; DNA: TGTGCCAGCAGCGAAATTAGCGGGACGGCCGGGGAGCTGTTTTTT
D: TRBD2; J: TRBJ2-1; size: NA; V: TRBV10-3; CDR3: CAISDTSGVYNEQFF; DNA: TGTGCCATCAGTGATACTAGCGGGGTGTACAATGAGCAGTTCTTC
D: TRBD1; J: TRBJ1-2; size: NA; V: TRBV4-3; CDR3: CASSHQTGRRGYTF; DNA: TGCGCCAGCAGCCACCAGACAGGGCGACGTGGCTACACCTTC
D: NA; J: TRBJ1-1; size: NA; V: TRBV5-3; CDR3: CARAGLPNTEAFF; DNA: TGTGCCAGAGCGGGACTCCCGAACACTGAAGCTTTCTTT
D: NA; J: TRBJ2-5; size: NA; V: TRBV6-5; CDR3: CASSYSISVQETQYF; DNA: TGTGCCAGCAGTTACTCGATTAGTGTCCAAGAGACCCAGTACTTC
D: TRBD1; J: TRBJ1-1; size: NA; V: TRBV18; CDR3: CASSSNVLGQGRNTEAFF; DNA: TGTGCCAGCTCAAGTAATGTTTTGGGACAGGGGAGGAACACTGAAGCTTTCTTT
D: NA; J: TRBJ2-1; size: NA; V: TRBV5-1; CDR3: CASSPQEGSGYNEQFF; DNA: TGCGCCAGCAGCCCCCAAGAGGGTTCGGGGTACAATGAGCAGTTCTTC
D: TRBD2; J: TRBJ2-1; size: NA; V: TRBV5-1; CDR3: CASSPRTSGGNEQFF; DNA: TGCGCCAGCAGCCCAAGGACTAGCGGGGGGAATGAGCAGTTCTTC
D: TRBD2; J: TRBJ2-1; size: once; V: TRBV9; CDR3: CASSGLLRTSGSFNEQFF; DNA: TGTGCCAGCAGCGGACTACTAAGGACTAGCGGGAGTTTTAATGAGCAGTTCTTC
D: NA; J: TRBJ1-5; size: NA; V: TRBV30; CDR3: CAWSDVQANQPQHF; DNA: TGTGCCTGGAGTGACGTCCAGGCCAATCAGCCCCAGCATTTT
D: TRBD1; J: TRBJ1-4; size: NA; V: TRBV6-6; CDR3: CASRPGTVREKLFF; DNA: TGTGCCAGCAGGCCCGGGACAGTACGCGAAAAACTGTTTTTT
D: TRBD2; J: TRBJ2-1; size: NA; V: TRBV5-1; CDR3: CASSLTSGIYNEQFF; DNA: TGCGCCAGCAGCCTGACTAGCGGGATTTACAATGAGCAGTTCTTC
D: NA; J: TRBJ1-1; size: NA; V: TRBV19; CDR3: CASSTYRESTEAFF; DNA: TGTGCCAGTAGTACGTACAGGGAGAGCACTGAAGCTTTCTTT
D: TRBD1; J: TRBJ1-2; size: NA; V: TRBV2; CDR3: CASSAGTGGVVYTF; DNA: TGTGCCAGCAGCGCCGGGACAGGGGGCGTCGTCTACACCTTC
D: TRBD2; J: TRBJ2-2; size: NA; V: TRBV7-9; CDR3: CASSTTSAGELFF; DNA: TGTGCCAGCAGCACTACTAGCGCCGGGGAGCTGTTTTTT
D: NA; J: TRBJ1-5; size: NA; V: TRBV12-5; CDR3: CASGLVNVVRGGNQPQHF; DNA: TGTGCTAGTGGTTTGGTAAATGTCGTCCGGGGGGGCAATCAGCCCCAGCATTTT
D: NA; J: TRBJ1-5; size: once; V: TRBV2; CDR3: CASSEAFGTGSNQPQHF; DNA: TGTGCCAGCAGTGAAGCATTTGGTACAGGGTCCAATCAGCCCCAGCATTTT
D: NA; J: TRBJ2-5; size: NA; V: TRBV11-2; CDR3: CASSLGLAVETQYF; DNA: TGTGCCAGCAGCTTAGGGCTAGCTGTGGAGACCCAGTACTTC
D: NA; J: TRBJ2-7; size: NA; V: TRBV5-6; CDR3: CASSLVGRRYEQYF; DNA: TGTGCCAGCAGCTTGGTTGGCAGGCGCTACGAGCAGTACTTC
D: NA; J: TRBJ1-1; size: NA; V: TRBV5-6; CDR3: CASSRDTEAFF; DNA: TGTGCCAGCAGCAGAGACACTGAAGCTTTCTTT
D: NA; J: TRBJ2-7; size: NA; V: TRBV5-1; CDR3: CASSLAAGGYEQYF; DNA: TGCGCCAGCAGCTTGGCCGCAGGGGGGTACGAGCAGTACTTC
D: TRBD2; J: TRBJ2-1; size: NA; V: TRBV28; CDR3: CASSSNRGLAYEQFF; DNA: TGTGCCAGCAGTTCGAACCGGGGACTAGCGTATGAGCAGTTCTTC
D: TRBD2; J: TRBJ2-1; size: NA; V: TRBV29-1; CDR3: CSVDRLAGYNEQFF; DNA: TGCAGCGTTGATAGACTAGCGGGCTACAATGAGCAGTTCTTC
D: NA; J: TRBJ2-3; size: NA; V: TRBV2; CDR3: CASSEELASTDTQYF; DNA: TGTGCCAGCAGTGAAGAGCTAGCTAGCACAGATACGCAGTATTTT